The rows below give T cell receptor beta chains drawn from one sample of a study of PD-L1 blockade in urothelial cancer. Produced via immunoSEQ multiplex PCR; TCRdb's table is partial and in-frame only. Of about 81,000 clones in the sample, around 92% were seen once. The specimen was PBMCs, collected around atezolizumab (anti-PD-L1) treatment. Every receptor here comes from an elderly woman with urothelial cancer. Each CDR3 is given with its conserved first and last residue. D genes are given only for firm matches. A clone size is listed for some rows: how often the clone was seen (once, few, many), or a class if it is expanded.

d_call: TRBD2; clone_size: .; j_call: TRBJ2-2; v_call: TRBV6-1; cdr3_aa: CASSASGNGELFF; cdr3_nt: TGTGCCAGCAGCGCTAGCGGAAACGGGGAGCTGTTTTTT
d_call: .; clone_size: .; j_call: TRBJ1-1; v_call: TRBV6-1; cdr3_aa: CASSEGISLNTEAFF; cdr3_nt: TGTGCCAGCAGTGAAGGTATCAGTTTGAACACTGAAGCTTTCTTT
d_call: .; clone_size: .; j_call: TRBJ2-3; v_call: TRBV7-3; cdr3_aa: CASSLTGVKDTQYF; cdr3_nt: TGTGCCAGCAGCTTAACGGGAGTGAAAGATACGCAGTATTTT
d_call: .; clone_size: .; j_call: TRBJ2-3; v_call: TRBV7-3; cdr3_aa: CASSLNYQARADTQYF; cdr3_nt: TGTGCCAGCAGCTTAAACTACCAGGCGCGGGCAGATACGCAGTATTTT
d_call: TRBD2; clone_size: .; j_call: TRBJ2-2; v_call: TRBV19; cdr3_aa: CASSGAGTSAGELFF; cdr3_nt: TGTGCCAGTAGCGGTGCCGGGACTAGCGCCGGGGAGCTGTTTTTT
d_call: TRBD2; clone_size: .; j_call: TRBJ2-1; v_call: TRBV29-1; cdr3_aa: CSVAPGGSSYNEQFF; cdr3_nt: TGCAGCGTCGCCCCGGGCGGGAGCTCCTACAATGAGCAGTTCTTC
d_call: .; clone_size: .; j_call: TRBJ1-5; v_call: TRBV7-9; cdr3_aa: CASSLGGQPQHF; cdr3_nt: TGTGCCAGCAGCTTAGGAGGGCAGCCCCAGCATTTT
d_call: TRBD1; clone_size: .; j_call: TRBJ2-5; v_call: TRBV28; cdr3_aa: CASSSPDRAGETQYF; cdr3_nt: TGTGCCAGCAGCAGTCCGGACAGGGCCGGAGAGACCCAGTACTTC
d_call: TRBD1; clone_size: .; j_call: TRBJ1-3; v_call: TRBV4-2; cdr3_aa: CASSQTGVGNTIYF; cdr3_nt: TGTGCCAGCAGCCAAACAGGGGTTGGAAACACCATATATTTT
d_call: .; clone_size: .; j_call: TRBJ1-1; v_call: TRBV2; cdr3_aa: CASSGVRQDTEAFF; cdr3_nt: TGTGCCAGCAGTGGAGTCAGACAGGACACTGAAGCTTTCTTT
d_call: TRBD1; clone_size: .; j_call: TRBJ1-4; v_call: TRBV28; cdr3_aa: CASSSPTGGNEKLFF; cdr3_nt: TGTGCCAGCAGTTCCCCGACAGGGGGTAATGAAAAACTGTTTTTT
d_call: TRBD1; clone_size: .; j_call: TRBJ1-1; v_call: TRBV5-8; cdr3_aa: CASSTGTGWTEAFF; cdr3_nt: TGTGCCAGCAGCACCGGGACAGGGTGGACTGAAGCTTTCTTT
d_call: TRBD2; clone_size: .; j_call: TRBJ2-1; v_call: TRBV5-8; cdr3_aa: CASSPGLAGIYNEQFF; cdr3_nt: TGTGCCAGCAGCCCCGGACTAGCGGGAATCTACAATGAGCAGTTCTTC
d_call: TRBD1; clone_size: few; j_call: TRBJ1-1; v_call: TRBV7-3; cdr3_aa: CASSSYQGAGAFF; cdr3_nt: TGTGCCAGCAGCTCCTACCAGGGGGCTGGAGCTTTCTTT
d_call: TRBD1; clone_size: .; j_call: TRBJ2-1; v_call: TRBV7-8; cdr3_aa: CASSIDRGAYNEQFF; cdr3_nt: TGTGCCAGCAGCATAGACAGGGGGGCTTACAATGAGCAGTTCTTC